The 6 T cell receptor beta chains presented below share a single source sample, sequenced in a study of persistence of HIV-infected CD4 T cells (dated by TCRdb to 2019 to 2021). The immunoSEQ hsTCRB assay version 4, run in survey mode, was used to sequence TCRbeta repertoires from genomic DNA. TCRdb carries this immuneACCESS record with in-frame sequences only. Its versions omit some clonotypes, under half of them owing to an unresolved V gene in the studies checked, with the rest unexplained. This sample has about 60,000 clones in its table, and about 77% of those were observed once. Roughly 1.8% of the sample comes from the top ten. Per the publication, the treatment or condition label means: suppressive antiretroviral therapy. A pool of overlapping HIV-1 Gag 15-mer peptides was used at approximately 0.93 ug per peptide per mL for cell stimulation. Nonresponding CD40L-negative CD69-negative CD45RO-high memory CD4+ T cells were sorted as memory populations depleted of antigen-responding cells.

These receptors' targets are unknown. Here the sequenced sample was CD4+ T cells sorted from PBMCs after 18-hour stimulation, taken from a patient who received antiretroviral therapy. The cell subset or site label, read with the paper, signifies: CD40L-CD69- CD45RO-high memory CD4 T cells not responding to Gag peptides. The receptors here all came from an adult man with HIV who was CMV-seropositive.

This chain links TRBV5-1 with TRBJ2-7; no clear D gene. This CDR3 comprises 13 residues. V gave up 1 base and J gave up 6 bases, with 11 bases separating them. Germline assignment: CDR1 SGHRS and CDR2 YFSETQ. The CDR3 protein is CASSLWVDSEQYF. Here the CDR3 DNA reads TGCGCCAGCAGCTTGTGGGTCGATAGCGAGCAGTACTTC.

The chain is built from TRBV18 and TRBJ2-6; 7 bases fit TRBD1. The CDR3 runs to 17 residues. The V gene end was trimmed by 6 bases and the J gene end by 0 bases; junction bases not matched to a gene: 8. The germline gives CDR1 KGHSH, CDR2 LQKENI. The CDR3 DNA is TGTGCCAGCTCCGTACAGGGGATGAACTCTGGGGCCAACGTCCTGACTTTC. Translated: CASSVQGMNSGANVLTF.

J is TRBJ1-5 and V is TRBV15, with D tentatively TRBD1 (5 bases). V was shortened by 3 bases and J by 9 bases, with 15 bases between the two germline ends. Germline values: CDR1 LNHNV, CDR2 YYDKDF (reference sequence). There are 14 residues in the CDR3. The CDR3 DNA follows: TGTGCCACCAGCAGCCGGGACGGGGGGAGGCCCCAGCATTTT. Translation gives CATSSRDGGRPQHF.

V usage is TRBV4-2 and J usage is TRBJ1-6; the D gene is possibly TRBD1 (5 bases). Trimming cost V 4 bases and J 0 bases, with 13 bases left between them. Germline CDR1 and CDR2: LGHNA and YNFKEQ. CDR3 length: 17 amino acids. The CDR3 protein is CASSLGDGSSYNSPLHF. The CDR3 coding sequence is TGTGCCAGCAGCCTAGGGGACGGGAGCTCCTATAATTCACCCCTCCACTTT.

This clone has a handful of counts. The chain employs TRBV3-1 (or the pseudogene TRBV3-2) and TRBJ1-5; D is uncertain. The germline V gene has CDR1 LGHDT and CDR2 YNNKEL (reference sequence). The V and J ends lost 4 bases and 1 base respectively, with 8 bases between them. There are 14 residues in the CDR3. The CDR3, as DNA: TGTGCCAGCAGCCTGGGAGGAAGCAATCAGCCCCAGCATTTT. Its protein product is CASSLGGSNQPQHF.

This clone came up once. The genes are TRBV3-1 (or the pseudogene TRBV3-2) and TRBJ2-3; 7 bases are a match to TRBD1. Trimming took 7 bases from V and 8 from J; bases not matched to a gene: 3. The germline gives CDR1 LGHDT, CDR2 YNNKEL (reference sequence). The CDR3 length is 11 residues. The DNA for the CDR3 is TGTGCCAGCACCAACAGGGGTACGCAGTATTTT. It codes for CASTNRGTQYF.